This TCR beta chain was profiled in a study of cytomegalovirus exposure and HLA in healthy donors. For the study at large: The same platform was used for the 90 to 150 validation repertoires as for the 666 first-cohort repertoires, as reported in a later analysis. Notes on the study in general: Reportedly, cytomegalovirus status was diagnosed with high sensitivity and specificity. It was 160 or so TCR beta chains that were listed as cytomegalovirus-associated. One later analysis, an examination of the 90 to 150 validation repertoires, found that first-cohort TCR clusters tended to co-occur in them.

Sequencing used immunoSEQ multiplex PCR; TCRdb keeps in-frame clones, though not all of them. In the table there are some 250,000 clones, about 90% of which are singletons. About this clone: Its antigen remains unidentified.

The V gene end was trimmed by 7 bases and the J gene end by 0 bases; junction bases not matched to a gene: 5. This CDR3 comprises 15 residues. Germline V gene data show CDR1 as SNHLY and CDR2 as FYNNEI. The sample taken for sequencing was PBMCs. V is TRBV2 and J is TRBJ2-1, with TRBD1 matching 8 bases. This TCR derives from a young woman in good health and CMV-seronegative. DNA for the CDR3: TGTGCCAGCAAGACAGGGGTCCGCTCCTACAATGAGCAGTTCTTC. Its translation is CASKTGVRSYNEQFF.